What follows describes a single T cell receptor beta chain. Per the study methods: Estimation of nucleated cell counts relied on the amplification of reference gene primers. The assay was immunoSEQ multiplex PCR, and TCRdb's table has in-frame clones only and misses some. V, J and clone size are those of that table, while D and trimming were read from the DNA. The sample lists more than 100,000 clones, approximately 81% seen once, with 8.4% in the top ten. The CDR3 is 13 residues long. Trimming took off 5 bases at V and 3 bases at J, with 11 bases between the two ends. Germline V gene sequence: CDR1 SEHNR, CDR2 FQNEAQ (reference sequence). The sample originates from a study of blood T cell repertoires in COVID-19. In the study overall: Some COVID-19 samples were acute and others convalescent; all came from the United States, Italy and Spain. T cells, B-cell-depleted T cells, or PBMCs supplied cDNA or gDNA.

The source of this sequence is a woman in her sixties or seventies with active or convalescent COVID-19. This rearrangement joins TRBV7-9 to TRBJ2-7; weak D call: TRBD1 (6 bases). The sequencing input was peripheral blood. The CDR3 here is CASSITGNYEQYF. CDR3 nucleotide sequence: TGTGCCAGCAGCATTACAGGGAACTACGAGCAGTACTTC.